The 3 T cell receptor beta chains reported below all come from one sample, sequenced in a study of T cell repertoires in cytomegalovirus infection. TCRdb re-derived calls from the reads in MiXCR, one entry per CDR3 protein. The table has 200,000 to 250,000 distinct CDR3 sequences, approximately 13% seen once. Sequencing input: PBMCs. Receptors were obtained from a human donor in good health (CMV status not recorded). Some clones in this sample may be carry-over from other donors' samples.

In this sample, this clonotype turned up many times. The rearrangement joins TRBV2 to TRBJ2-3; 10 nucleotides align to TRBD2. Trimming took 6 bases from V and 3 from J; bases not matched to a gene: 6. Germline CDR1 is SNHLY and CDR2 is FYNNEI. The CDR3 is made up of 15 amino acids. The CDR3: CASRSSGRGTDTQYF. DNA of the CDR3: TGTGCCAGCAGGTCTAGCGGGAGAGGGACAGATACGCAGTATTTT.

For this clonotype: This may be a read error: a much more frequent sequence differs by one nucleotide. The V and J genes are TRBV24-1 and TRBJ2-1; D may be TRBD1 (5 bases). Germline V gene data show CDR1 as KGHDR and CDR2 as SFDVKD. The CDR3 length is 15 residues. For the CDR3, the DNA is TGTGTCACCAGTGATTTGCGGACACCAAACAATGAGCAGTTCTTC. Translated: CVTSDLRTPNNEQFF.

Many counts were recorded for this clonotype. The CDR3 spells CASSSTGQGMNTEAFF. CDR3 sequence (DNA): TGTGCCAGCAGTTCCACCGGACAGGGGATGAACACTGAAGCTTTCTTT. The V call is TRBV28, the J call TRBJ1-1; 9 nucleotides match TRBD1. The length of the CDR3 is 16 residues. J lost 0 bases, V lost 4 bases, and 6 bases had no gene match. Germline CDR1 is MDHEN and CDR2 is SYDVKM. The whole variable domain, remainder taken from reference TRBV28 and TRBJ1-1, is DVKVTQSSRYLVKRTGEKVFLECVQDMDHENMFWYRQDPGLGLRLIYFSYDVKMKEKGDIPEGYSVSREKKERFSLILESASTNQTSMYLCASSSTGQGMNTEAFFGQGTRLTVV.